This TCR beta chain stems from a study of T cell repertoires in cytomegalovirus infection. Study in general: From public TCR beta signatures came an indication of both CMV infection and matching HLA type.

Trimming removed 5 bases at V and 4 bases at J, with 21 bases between. CDR3 size: 16 residues. CDR1 and CDR2 (germline): SEHNR, FQNEAQ (reference sequence). Points on this clonotype: Its specificity is not known.

General observations from the study: It was HLA-C-restricted CMV-specific TCR beta clonotypes that dominated the response ex vivo.

MiXCR, run by TCRdb on the reads, gives a single entry per CDR3 protein. The repertoire holds about 71,000 distinct CDR3 sequences, with 20% to 25% as singletons. The genes are TRBV7-9 and TRBJ2-7; D is perhaps TRBD1 or TRBD2 (5 bases each). Sequences were derived from CD8+ T cells from cultured PBMCs, sampled from culture after CMV antigen stimulation. This TCR came from a human donor in good health (CMV status not recorded). Some clones in this sample may be carry-over from other donors' samples. CDR3 DNA sequence: TGTGCCAGCAGCCTCCCCCGGGACGGGTCTACGTACGAGCAGTACTTC. Translated: CASSLPRDGSTYEQYF.